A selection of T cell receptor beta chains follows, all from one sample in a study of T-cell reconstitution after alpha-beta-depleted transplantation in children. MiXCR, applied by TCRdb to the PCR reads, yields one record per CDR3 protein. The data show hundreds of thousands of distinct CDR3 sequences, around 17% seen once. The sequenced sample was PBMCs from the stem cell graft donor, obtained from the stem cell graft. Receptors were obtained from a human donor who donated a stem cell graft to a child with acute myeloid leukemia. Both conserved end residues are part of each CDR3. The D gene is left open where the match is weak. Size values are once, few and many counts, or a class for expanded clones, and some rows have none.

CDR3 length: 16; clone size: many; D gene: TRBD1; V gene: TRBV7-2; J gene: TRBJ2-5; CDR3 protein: CASSLTGTGNGETQYF; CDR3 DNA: TGTGCCAGCAGCCTGACCGGGACAGGCAATGGGGAGACCCAGTACTTC
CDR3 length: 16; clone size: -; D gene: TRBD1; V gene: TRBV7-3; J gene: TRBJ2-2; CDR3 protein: CASSLLGTANTGELFF; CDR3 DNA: TGTGCCAGCAGCCTATTGGGGACAGCGAACACCGGGGAGCTGTTTTTT
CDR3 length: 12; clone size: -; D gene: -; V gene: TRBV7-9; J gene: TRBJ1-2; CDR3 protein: CASSPVQARQTF; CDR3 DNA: TGTGCCAGCAGCCCTGTCCAGGCCCGGCAGACCTTC
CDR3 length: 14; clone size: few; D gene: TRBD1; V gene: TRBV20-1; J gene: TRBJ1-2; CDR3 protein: CSARAALDRHGYTF; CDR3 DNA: TGCAGTGCTAGAGCTGCCTTGGACAGGCATGGCTACACCTTC
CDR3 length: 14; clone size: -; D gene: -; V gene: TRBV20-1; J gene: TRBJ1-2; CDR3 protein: CSARDTGNPYGYTF; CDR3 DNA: TGCAGTGCTAGAGATACAGGGAATCCCTATGGCTACACCTTC
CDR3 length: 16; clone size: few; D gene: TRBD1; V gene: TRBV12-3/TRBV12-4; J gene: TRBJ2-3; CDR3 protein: CASSLRTGIATDTQYF; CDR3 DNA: TGTGCCAGCAGTTTAAGGACAGGGATTGCCACAGATACGCAGTATTTT
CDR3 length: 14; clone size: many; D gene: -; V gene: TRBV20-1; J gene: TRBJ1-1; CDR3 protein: CTSPAGGGNTEAFF; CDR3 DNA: TGCACCTCGCCGGCCGGGGGCGGGAACACTGAAGCTTTCTTT
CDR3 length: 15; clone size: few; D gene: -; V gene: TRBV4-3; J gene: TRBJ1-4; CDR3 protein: CASSPSRGPNEKLFF; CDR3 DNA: TGCGCCAGCAGTCCAAGCAGGGGACCTAATGAAAAACTGTTTTTT
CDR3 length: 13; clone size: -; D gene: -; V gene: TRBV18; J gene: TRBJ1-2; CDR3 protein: CASSPPVTYGYTF; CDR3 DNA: TGTGCCAGCTCACCCCCCGTGACCTATGGCTACACCTTC
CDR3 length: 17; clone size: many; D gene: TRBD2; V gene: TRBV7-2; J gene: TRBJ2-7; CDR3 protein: CASSTSGTSGNFFEQYF; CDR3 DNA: TGTGCCAGCAGCACGTCCGGGACTAGCGGCAACTTTTTCGAGCAGTACTTC
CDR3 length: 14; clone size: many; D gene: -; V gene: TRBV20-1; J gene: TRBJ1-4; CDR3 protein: CSARDARRDEKLFF; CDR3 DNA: TGCAGTGCTAGAGATGCGAGACGGGATGAAAAACTGTTTTTT
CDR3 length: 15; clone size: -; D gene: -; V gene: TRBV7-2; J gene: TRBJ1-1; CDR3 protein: CASSLAGGGRPEAFF; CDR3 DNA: TGTGCCAGCAGCTTAGCGGGAGGGGGGAGGCCTGAAGCTTTCTTT
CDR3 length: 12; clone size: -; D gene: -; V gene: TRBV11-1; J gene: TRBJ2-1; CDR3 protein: CATIRTPAGQFF; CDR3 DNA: TGTGCCACAATAAGGACACCGGCGGGGCAGTTCTTC
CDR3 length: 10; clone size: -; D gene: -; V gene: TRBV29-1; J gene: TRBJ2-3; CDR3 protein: CSVEWDTQYF; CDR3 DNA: TGCAGCGTTGAATGGGATACGCAGTATTTT
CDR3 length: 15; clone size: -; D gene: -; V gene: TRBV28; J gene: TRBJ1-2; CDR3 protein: CASSERVGQVYGYTF; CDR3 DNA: TGTGCCAGCAGTGAGAGGGTGGGGCAGGTCTATGGCTACACCTTC
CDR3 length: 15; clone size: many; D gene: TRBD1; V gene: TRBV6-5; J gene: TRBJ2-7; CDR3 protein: CASSPDRGNSYEQYF; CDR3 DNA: TGTGCCAGCAGTCCCGACAGGGGAAATTCCTACGAGCAGTACTTC
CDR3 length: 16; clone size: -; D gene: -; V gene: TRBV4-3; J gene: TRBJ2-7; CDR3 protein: CASSPGWGAGFYEQYF; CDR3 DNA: TGCGCCAGCAGCCCCGGGTGGGGGGCTGGATTTTACGAGCAGTACTTC
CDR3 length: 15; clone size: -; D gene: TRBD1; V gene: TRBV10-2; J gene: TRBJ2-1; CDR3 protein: CASSESGQTHNEQFF; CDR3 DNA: TGCGCCAGCAGTGAGTCGGGACAGACCCACAATGAGCAGTTCTTC
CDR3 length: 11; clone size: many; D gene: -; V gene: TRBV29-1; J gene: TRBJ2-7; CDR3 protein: CSVEEVDEQYF; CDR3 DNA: TGCAGCGTTGAGGAGGTAGACGAGCAGTACTTC
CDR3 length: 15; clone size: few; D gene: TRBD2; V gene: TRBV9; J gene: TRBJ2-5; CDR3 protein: CASSAQRGPRETQYF; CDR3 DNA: TGTGCCAGCAGCGCCCAGCGGGGACCAAGGGAGACCCAGTACTTC
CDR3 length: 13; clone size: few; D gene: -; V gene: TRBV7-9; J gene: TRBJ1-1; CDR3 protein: CASSFPDGTEAFF; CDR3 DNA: TGTGCCAGCAGCTTCCCAGACGGCACTGAAGCTTTCTTT
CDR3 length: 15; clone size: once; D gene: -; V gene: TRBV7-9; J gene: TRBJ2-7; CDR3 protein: CASSFSGTDSYEQYF; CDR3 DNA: TGTGCCAGCAGCTTTTCCGGGACGGACTCCTACGAGCAGTACTTC
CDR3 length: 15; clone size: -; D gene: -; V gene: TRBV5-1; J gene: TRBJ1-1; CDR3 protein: CASSFRGYINTEAFF; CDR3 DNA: TGCGCCAGCAGCTTCCGTGGCTATATTAACACTGAAGCTTTCTTT